This T cell receptor beta chain derives from a study of blood T cell repertoires in COVID-19. CDR3 length: 12 amino acids. V lost 5 bases and J 8 bases, leaving 7 bases between the germline ends. CDR1 is LGHNA, CDR2 YSLEER, per germline. The table lists this clone with a few counts. Assay: immunoSEQ multiplex PCR; the TCRdb copy retains only in-frame clones and omits some. The sample lists 200,000 to 250,000 clones, 85% occurring once. This sequence joins TRBV4-3 and TRBJ1-6; D is undetermined. The receptor was isolated from a man in his forties or fifties with COVID-19, enrolled during active disease. Sequencing input: peripheral blood. The DNA of the CDR3 is TGCGCCAGCAGCTGGGAGGATTCACCCCTCCACTTT. Translation: CASSWEDSPLHF.